Presented here are 18 T cell receptor beta chains from one specimen sequenced in a study of T-cell memory formation after mild COVID-19. TCRdb independently ran MiXCR on the 5' RACE reads; one entry per CDR3 protein. Seen here are some 600,000 distinct CDR3 sequences, 17% observed once, and the top ten hold less than 10%. The specimen sequenced was PBMCs or a T cell subset sorted from them (not recorded which). The receptors shown here come from an adult woman who had mild COVID-19 (a few samples of this study predate the infection). Cell type and time point are not known.

On this clonotype: The junction does not match germline at one end; this may be a read error. The rearrangement joins TRBV7-3 to TRBJ2-2; tentatively, D is TRBD2 (5 bases). The CDR3 runs to 13 residues. Per germline, CDR1 SGHTA and CDR2 FQGTGA. The CDR3: CASSLGLAGELIF. For the CDR3, the DNA is TGTGCCAGCAGCTTAGGGTTGGCCGGGGAGCTGATTTTT.

This clonotype occurred a few times. The chain carries TRBV4-2 and TRBJ2-5; D possibly corresponds to TRBD1 (5 bases). The CDR3 sequence is 13 residues long. Germline CDR1 reads LGHNA; CDR2 reads YNFKEQ. V dropped 0 bases and J dropped 5 bases, with 7 bases sitting between them. The CDR3 DNA reads TGTGCCAGCAGCCAAGAAGGGGCGGAGACCCAGTACTTC. Protein: CASSQEGAETQYF.

Only a few counts were recorded for this clonotype. The V and J genes are TRBV6-2 or TRBV6-3 and TRBJ2-1; D may be TRBD1 (5 bases). The germline gives CDR1 MNHEY, CDR2 SVGEGT. CDR3 size: 15 residues. Trimming stripped 4 bases from V and 0 bases from J, with 10 bases between. The CDR3 region is CASSWGGASYNEQFF. For the CDR3, the DNA is TGTGCCAGCAGTTGGGGTGGGGCCTCCTACAATGAGCAGTTCTTC.

This clonotype showed up just a few times. V and J are TRBV29-1 and TRBJ2-2; possibly TRBD2 for D (6 bases). Germline CDR1 is SQVTM and CDR2 is ANQGSEA. Trimming removed 8 bases at V and 6 bases at J, with 16 bases between. CDR3 size: 13 residues. The CDR3 region is CSCGGELAGELFF. In nucleotides, the CDR3 is TGCAGCTGTGGCGGGGAGTTGGCCGGGGAGCTGTTTTTT.

There are many counts of this clonotype. This chain links TRBV12-5 with TRBJ2-1; tentative D call: TRBD2 (6 bases). Between the trimmed V and J ends, which lost 0 bases and 13 bases, there was a span of 13 bases. The CDR3 consists of 13 residues. Per the germline V gene, CDR1 is LGHNT and CDR2 is FRNRAP. CDR3 coding DNA: TGTGCTAGTGGTTTGGTGGGAGGTTGGAAACAGTTCTTC. Amino acids: CASGLVGGWKQFF.

This clonotype has only a few counts. V usage is TRBV3-1 and J usage is TRBJ2-3; the D gene is possibly TRBD2 (5 bases). The germline CDR1 and CDR2 sequences are LGHDT and YNNKEL (reference sequence). Trimming stripped 2 bases from V and 1 base from J, with 16 bases between. There are 17 residues in the CDR3. The CDR3 spells CASSQPTGRLRTDTQYF. In DNA form, the CDR3 reads TGTGCCAGCAGCCAACCCACGGGGAGACTCCGCACAGATACGCAGTATTTT.

The V gene is TRBV12-3 or TRBV12-4, the J gene TRBJ2-1, with D tentatively TRBD2 (7 bases). The CDR3 runs 16 residues. V dropped 6 bases and J dropped 1 base, with 16 bases sitting between them. This chain's CDR3 is CASRGASGHSYNEQFF. In DNA, the CDR3 is TGTGCCAGCAGGGGGGCTAGCGGTCATTCCTACAATGAGCAGTTCTTC.

The J gene is TRBJ2-2, the V gene TRBV5-4, with 10 bases identical to TRBD2. The germline V gene encodes CDR1 SGHNT and CDR2 YYREEE (reference sequence). The V gene end was trimmed by 4 bases and the J gene end by 1 base; junction bases not matched to a gene: 4. This CDR3 comprises 16 residues. The CDR3 sequence: CASSDPSGGNTGELFF. In DNA form, the CDR3 reads TGTGCCAGCAGCGATCCTAGCGGGGGGAACACCGGGGAGCTGTTTTTT.

The sample holds a few counts of this clonotype. The rearrangement joins TRBV19 to TRBJ2-7; TRBD2 aligns across 7 bases. V trimming: 4 bases; J trimming: 1 base; junction bases outside the gene matches: 10. CDR1 is LNHDA, CDR2 SQIVND, per germline (reference sequence). The CDR3 is made up of 16 amino acids. CDR3 nucleotide sequence: TGTGCCAGTAGTAGCGGGGCCTCGGGGGGATCCTACGAGCAGTACTTC. It codes for CASSSGASGGSYEQYF.

This clonotype has a handful of counts. The chain combines TRBV7-9 with TRBJ2-7; 7 bases line up with TRBD1. V lost 0 bases, J lost 5 bases, and 4 bases stayed unmatched. The CDR3 has 14 residues. The germline V gene has CDR1 SEHNR and CDR2 FQNEAQ (reference sequence). The chain's CDR3 is CASSLAGDSHEQYF. CDR3 bases: TGTGCCAGCAGCTTAGCGGGGGACAGTCACGAGCAGTACTTC.

Only a few counts were recorded for this clonotype. This chain connects TRBV12-3 or TRBV12-4 to TRBJ2-7; no reliable D call. V was shortened by 5 bases and J by 4 bases, with 15 bases between the two germline ends. This CDR3 has 14 residues. The CDR3 loop is CASSPDGSGYEQYF. The CDR3 coding sequence is TGTGCCAGCAGTCCCGACGGCTCCGGTTACGAGCAGTACTTC.

In DNA, the CDR3 is TGTGCCAGCAGCTCCTTCCGGCAGGGGACCTACGAGCAGTACTTC. As protein: CASSSFRQGTYEQYF. The chain carries TRBV7-9 and TRBJ2-7; possible D gene TRBD1, 6 bases. V was trimmed by 4 bases and J by 2 bases, leaving 15 bases between them. Per the germline V gene, CDR1 is SEHNR and CDR2 is FQNEAQ (reference sequence). The CDR3 contains 15 residues.

The chain is built from TRBV6-6 and TRBJ2-7; D may be TRBD2 (5 bases). Looked up from germline, CDR1 is MNHNY and CDR2 is SVGAGI (reference sequence). The length of the CDR3 is 12 residues. The V end was cut by 10 bases, the J end by 2 bases, with 12 bases between. The chain's CDR3 is CATGRGPYEQYF. The DNA for the CDR3 is TGTGCCACCGGAAGAGGGCCCTACGAGCAGTACTTC.

The chain couples TRBV7-9 to TRBJ2-2; 12 positions match TRBD2. J lost 6 bases, V lost 3 bases, and 2 bases had no gene match. Germline values: CDR1 SEHNR, CDR2 FQNEAQ (reference sequence). CDR3 size: 15 residues. The chain's CDR3 is CASSFGLAGSGELFF. DNA for the CDR3: TGTGCCAGCAGCTTTGGACTAGCGGGATCCGGGGAGCTGTTTTTT.

This clonotype has a count of ten or more. The V gene is TRBV7-9, the J gene TRBJ1-5, with D maybe TRBD1 (5 bases). With 3 bases removed from V and 2 bases from J, the gap between germline ends came to 8 bases. Germline V CDR1 and CDR2: SEHNR, FQNEAQ (reference sequence). This CDR3 is 14 amino acids long. As DNA, the CDR3 is TGTGCCAGCAGCTTCGGCAGGGGCAATCAGCCCCAGCATTTT. Translation gives CASSFGRGNQPQHF.

V usage is TRBV5-1 and J usage is TRBJ2-5, with 9 bases aligning to TRBD1. CDR1 and CDR2 (germline): SGHRS, YFSETQ. The CDR3 sequence is 15 residues long. With V trimmed by 3 bases and J by 2 bases, 5 bases remained unmatched. The CDR3 sequence: CASSSDGTGQETQYF. Here the CDR3 DNA reads TGCGCCAGCAGCTCGGATGGGACAGGGCAAGAGACCCAGTACTTC.

This clonotype was detected ten times or more. The DNA of the CDR3 is TGTGCCAGCAGCTTCGGGACTAGCAGAGGAGAGACCCAGTACTTC. This sequence encodes CASSFGTSRGETQYF. This chain connects TRBV7-2 to TRBJ2-5; 9 positions agree with TRBD2. Germline lookup yields CDR1 SGHTA and CDR2 FQGNSA. V was pared by 3 bases and J by 4 bases, with 6 bases of the junction left unmatched. The CDR3 is 15 amino acids. The full variable domain, with the rest looked up from reference TRBV7-2 and TRBJ2-5, is GAGVSQSPSNKVTEKGKDVELRCDPISGHTALYWYRQSLGQGLEFLIYFQGNSAPDKSGLPSDRFSAERTGGSVSTLTIQRTQQEDSAVYLCASSFGTSRGETQYFGPGTRLLVL.

The V call is TRBV19, the J call TRBJ1-1, with D maybe TRBD1 (5 bases). Trimming took off 8 bases at V and 1 base at J, with 14 bases between the two ends. The CDR3 spans 14 residues. From germline, CDR1 is LNHDA and CDR2 SQIVND (reference sequence). CDR3 DNA sequence: TGTGCCAGTCATTCACTGCAGGGGAACACTGAAGCTTTCTTT. It translates to CASHSLQGNTEAFF.